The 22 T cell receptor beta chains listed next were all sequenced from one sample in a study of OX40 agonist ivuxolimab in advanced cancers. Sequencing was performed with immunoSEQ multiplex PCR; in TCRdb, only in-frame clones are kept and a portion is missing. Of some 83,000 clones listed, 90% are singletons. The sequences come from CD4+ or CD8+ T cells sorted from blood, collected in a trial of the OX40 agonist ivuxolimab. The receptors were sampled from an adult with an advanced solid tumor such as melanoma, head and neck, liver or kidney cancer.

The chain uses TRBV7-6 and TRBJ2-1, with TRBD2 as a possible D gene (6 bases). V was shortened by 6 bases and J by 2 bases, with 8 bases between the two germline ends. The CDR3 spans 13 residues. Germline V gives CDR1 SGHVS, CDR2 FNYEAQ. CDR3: CASSIAAYNEQFF. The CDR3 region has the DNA TGTGCCAGCAGTATAGCGGCCTACAATGAGCAGTTCTTC.

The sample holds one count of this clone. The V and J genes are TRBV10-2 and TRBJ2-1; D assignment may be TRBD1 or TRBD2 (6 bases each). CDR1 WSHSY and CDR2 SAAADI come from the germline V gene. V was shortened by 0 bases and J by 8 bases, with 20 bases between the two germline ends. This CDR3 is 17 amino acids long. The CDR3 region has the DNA TGCGCCAGCAGTGAGTCGTGGTTGGCGGGACAAGGGGATGAGCAGTTCTTC. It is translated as CASSESWLAGQGDEQFF.

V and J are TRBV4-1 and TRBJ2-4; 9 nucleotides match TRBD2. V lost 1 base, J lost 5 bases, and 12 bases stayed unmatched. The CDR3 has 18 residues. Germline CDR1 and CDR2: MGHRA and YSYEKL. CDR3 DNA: TGCGCCAGCAGCCAAGTTCCAGCGGGAGGTAGGAGGGAAAACATTCAGTACTTC. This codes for CASSQVPAGGRRENIQYF.

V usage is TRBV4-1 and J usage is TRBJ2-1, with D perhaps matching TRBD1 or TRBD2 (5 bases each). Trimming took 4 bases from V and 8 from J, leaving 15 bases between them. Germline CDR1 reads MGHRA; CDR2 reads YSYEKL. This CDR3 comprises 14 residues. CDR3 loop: CASSLGTVGDEQFF. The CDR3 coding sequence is TGCGCCAGCAGCCTCGGGACGGTGGGCGATGAGCAGTTCTTC.

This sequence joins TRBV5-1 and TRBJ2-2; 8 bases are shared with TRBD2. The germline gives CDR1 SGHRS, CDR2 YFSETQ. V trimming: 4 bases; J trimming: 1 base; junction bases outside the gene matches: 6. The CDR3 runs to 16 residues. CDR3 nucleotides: TGCGCCAGCAGCCCCCGGGGGGGTATGAACACCGGGGAGCTGTTTTTT. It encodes CASSPRGGMNTGELFF.

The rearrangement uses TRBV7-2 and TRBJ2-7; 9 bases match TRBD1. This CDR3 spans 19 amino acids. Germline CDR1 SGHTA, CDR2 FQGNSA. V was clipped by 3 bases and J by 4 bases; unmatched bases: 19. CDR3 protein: CASSFQGVRTRDRAYEQYF. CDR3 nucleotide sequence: TGTGCCAGCAGCTTCCAAGGCGTCCGGACCCGGGACAGGGCTTACGAGCAGTACTTC.

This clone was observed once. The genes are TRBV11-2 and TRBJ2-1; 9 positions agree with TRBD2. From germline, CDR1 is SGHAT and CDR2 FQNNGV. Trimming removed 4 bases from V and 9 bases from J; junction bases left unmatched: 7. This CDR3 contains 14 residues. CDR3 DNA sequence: TGTGCCAGCAGCTCAGCGGGAGGAATCAGTGAGCAGTTCTTC. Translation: CASSSAGGISEQFF.

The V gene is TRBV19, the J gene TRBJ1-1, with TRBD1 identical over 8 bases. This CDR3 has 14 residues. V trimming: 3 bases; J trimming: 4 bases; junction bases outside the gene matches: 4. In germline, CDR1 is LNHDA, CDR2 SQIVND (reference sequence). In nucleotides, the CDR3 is TGTGCCAGTAGTATCAGGGGGCGAATCACTGAAGCTTTCTTT. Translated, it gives CASSIRGRITEAFF.

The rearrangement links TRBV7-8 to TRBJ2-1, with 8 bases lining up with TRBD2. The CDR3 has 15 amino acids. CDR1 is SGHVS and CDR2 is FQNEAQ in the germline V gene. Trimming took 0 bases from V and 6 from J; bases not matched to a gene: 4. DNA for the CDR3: TGTGCCAGCAGCTTAGCGGGCGGGACTAGCAATGAGCAGTTCTTC. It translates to CASSLAGGTSNEQFF.

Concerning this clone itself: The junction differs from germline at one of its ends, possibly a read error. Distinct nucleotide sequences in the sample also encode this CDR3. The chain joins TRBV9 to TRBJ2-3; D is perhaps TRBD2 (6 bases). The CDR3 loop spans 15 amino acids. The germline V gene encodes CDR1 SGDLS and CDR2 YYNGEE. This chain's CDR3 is CASSVEAGFTDTQYF. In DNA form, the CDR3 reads TGTGCCAGCAGCGTAGAGGCGGGGTTCACAGATACACAGTATTTT.

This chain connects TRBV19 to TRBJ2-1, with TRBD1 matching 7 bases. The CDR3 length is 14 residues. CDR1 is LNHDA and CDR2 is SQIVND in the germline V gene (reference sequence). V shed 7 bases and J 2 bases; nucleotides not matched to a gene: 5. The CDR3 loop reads CASTQGEPYNEQFF. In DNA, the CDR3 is TGTGCCAGTACCCAGGGGGAGCCCTACAATGAGCAGTTCTTC.

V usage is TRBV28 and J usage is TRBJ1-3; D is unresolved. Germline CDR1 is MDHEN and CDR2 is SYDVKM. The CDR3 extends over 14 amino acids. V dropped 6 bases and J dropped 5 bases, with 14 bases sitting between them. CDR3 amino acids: CASRPLGMRNTIYF. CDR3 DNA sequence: TGTGCCAGCAGACCTTTGGGCATGCGAAACACCATATATTTT.

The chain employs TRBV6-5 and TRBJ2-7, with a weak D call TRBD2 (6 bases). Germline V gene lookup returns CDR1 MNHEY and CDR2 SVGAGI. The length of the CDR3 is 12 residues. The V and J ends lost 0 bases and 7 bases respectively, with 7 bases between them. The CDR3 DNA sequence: TGTGCCAGCAGTTACTCGGAGGGAGAGCAGTACTTC. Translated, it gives CASSYSEGEQYF.

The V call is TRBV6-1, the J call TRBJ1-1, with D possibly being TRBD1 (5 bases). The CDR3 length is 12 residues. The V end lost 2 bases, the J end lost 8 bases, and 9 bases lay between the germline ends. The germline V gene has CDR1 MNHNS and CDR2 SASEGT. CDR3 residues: CASSEWDLEAFF. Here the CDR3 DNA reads TGTGCCAGCAGTGAATGGGACTTGGAAGCTTTCTTT.

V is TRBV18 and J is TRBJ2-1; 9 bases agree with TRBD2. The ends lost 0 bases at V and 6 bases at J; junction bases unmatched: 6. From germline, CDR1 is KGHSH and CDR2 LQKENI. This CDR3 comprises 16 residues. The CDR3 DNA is TGTGCCAGCTCACCACCGAGGGGCGGGAGGGGCAATGAGCAGTTCTTC. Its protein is CASSPPRGGRGNEQFF.

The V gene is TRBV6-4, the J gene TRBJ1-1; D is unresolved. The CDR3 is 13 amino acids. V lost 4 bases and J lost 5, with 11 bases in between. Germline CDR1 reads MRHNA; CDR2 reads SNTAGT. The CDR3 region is CASSASGTTEAFF. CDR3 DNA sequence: TGTGCCAGCAGTGCGTCGGGAACGACTGAAGCTTTCTTT.

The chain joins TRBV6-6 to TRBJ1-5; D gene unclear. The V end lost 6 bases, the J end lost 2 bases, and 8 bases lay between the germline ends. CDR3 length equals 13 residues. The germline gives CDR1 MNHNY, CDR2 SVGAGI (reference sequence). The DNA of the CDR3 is TGTGCCAGCAGACTTGCTGGCAATCAGCCCCAGCATTTT. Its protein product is CASRLAGNQPQHF.

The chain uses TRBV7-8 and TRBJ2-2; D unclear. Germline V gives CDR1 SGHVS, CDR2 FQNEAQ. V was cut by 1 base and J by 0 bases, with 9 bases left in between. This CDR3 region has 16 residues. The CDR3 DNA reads TGTGCCAGCAGCTTAGTACCGGAGCCGAACACCGGGGAGCTGTTTTTT. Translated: CASSLVPEPNTGELFF.

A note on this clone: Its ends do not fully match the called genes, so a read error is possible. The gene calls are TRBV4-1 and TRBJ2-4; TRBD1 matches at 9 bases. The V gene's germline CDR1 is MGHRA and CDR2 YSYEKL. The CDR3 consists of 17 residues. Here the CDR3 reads CASSQPGTGKAKDIQYF. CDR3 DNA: TGCGCCAGCAGCCAGCCCGGGACAGGGAAAGCCAAAGACATTCAGTACTTC.

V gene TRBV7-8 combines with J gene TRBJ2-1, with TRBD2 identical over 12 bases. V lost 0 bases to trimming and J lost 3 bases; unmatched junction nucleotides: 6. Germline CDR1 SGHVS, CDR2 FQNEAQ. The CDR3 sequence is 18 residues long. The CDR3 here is CASSLAWLAGGVYNEQFF. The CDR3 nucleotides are TGTGCCAGCAGCTTAGCGTGGCTAGCGGGAGGGGTCTACAATGAGCAGTTCTTC. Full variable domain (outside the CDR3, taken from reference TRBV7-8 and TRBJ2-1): GAGVSQSPRYKVAKRGQDVALRCDPISGHVSLFWYQQALGQGPEFLTYFQNEAQLDKSGLPSDRFFAERPEGSVSTLKIQRTQQEDSAVYLCASSLAWLAGGVYNEQFFGPGTRLTVL.

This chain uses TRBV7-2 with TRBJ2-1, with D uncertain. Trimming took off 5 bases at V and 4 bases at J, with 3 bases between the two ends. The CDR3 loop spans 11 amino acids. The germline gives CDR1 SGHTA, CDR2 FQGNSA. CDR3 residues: CASSVYNEQFF. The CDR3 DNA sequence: TGTGCCAGCAGCGTTTACAATGAGCAGTTCTTC.

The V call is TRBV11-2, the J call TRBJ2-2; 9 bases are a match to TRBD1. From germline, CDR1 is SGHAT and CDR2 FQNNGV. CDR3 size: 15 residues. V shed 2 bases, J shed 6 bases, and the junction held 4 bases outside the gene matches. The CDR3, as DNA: TGTGCCAGCAGCTTAAACAGGGGGCAAGCCGGGGAGCTGTTTTTT. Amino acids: CASSLNRGQAGELFF.